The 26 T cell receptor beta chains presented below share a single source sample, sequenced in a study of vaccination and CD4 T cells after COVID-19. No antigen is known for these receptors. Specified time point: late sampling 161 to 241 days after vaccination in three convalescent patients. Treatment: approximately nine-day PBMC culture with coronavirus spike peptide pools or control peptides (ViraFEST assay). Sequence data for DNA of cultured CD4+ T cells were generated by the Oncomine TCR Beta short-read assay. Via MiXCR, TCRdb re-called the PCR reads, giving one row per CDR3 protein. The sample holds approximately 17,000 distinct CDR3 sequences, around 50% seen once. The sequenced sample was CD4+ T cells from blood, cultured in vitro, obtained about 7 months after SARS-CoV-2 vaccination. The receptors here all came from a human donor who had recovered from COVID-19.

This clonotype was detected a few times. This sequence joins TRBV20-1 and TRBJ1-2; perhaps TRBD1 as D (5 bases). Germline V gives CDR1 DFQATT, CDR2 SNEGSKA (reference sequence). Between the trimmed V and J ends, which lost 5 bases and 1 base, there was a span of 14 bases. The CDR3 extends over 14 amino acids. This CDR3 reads CSASSGQVNYGYTF. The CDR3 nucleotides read TGCAGTGCTTCAAGTGGACAAGTTAACTATGGCTACACCTTC.

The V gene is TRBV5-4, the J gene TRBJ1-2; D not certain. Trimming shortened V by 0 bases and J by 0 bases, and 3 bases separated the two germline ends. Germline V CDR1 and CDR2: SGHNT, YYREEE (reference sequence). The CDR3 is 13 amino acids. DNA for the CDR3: TGTGCCAGCAGCTTGGGGACTAACTATGGCTACACCTTC. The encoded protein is CASSLGTNYGYTF.

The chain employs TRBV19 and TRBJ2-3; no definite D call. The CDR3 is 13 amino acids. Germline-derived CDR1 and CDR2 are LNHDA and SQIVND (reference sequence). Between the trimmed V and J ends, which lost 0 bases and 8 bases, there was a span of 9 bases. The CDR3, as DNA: TGTGCCAGTAGTATAGACCTTTCGGCTACGCAGTATTTT. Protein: CASSIDLSATQYF. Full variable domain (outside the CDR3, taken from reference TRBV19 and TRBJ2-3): DGGITQSPKYLFRKEGQNVTLSCEQNLNHDAMYWYRQDPGQGLRLIYYSQIVNDFQKGDIAEGYSVSREKKESFPLTVTSAQKNPTAFYLCASSIDLSATQYFGPGTRLTVL.

Here the CDR3 DNA reads TGTGCCAGCAGTTGGGGCCAGCGGAGCCAAGAGACCCAGTACTTC. Translation: CASSWGQRSQETQYF. This chain links TRBV6-2 or TRBV6-3 with TRBJ2-5, with D perhaps assigned TRBD1 or TRBD2 (5 bases each). The CDR3 is made up of 15 amino acids. Germline CDR1 is MNHEY and CDR2 is SVGEGT. V dropped 4 bases and J dropped 1 base, with 13 bases sitting between them.

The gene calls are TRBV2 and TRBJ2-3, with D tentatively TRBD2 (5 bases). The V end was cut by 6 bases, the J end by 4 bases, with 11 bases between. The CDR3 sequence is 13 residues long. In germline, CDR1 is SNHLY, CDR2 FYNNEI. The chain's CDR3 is CASSTSNPDTQYF. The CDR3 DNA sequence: TGTGCCAGCAGCACTAGTAACCCAGATACGCAGTATTTT.

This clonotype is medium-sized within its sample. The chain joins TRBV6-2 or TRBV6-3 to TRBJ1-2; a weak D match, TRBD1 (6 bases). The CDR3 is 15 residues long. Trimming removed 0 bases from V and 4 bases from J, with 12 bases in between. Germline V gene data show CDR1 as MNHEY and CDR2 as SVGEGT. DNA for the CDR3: TGTGCCAGCAGTTACTCGAACGGGGGCGGCTATGGCTACACCTTC. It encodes CASSYSNGGGYGYTF.

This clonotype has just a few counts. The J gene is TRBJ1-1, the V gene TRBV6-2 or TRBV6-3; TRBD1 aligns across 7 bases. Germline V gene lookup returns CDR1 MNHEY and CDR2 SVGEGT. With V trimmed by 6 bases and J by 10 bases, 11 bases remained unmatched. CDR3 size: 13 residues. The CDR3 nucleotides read TGTGCCAGCAGGCCCTGGGACAGTCCTCGAGCTTTCTTT. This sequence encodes CASRPWDSPRAFF.

The DNA for the CDR3 is TGTGCCAGCAGCTCCTCGGGAAGCGAGCAGTACTTC. This sequence encodes CASSSSGSEQYF. The chain combines TRBV11-2 with TRBJ2-7; D possibly corresponds to TRBD2 (5 bases). The V and J ends lost 4 bases and 6 bases respectively, with 10 bases between them. Germline V lookup: CDR1 SGHAT, CDR2 FQNNGV. CDR3 length equals 12 residues. The whole variable domain, filled in from reference TRBV11-2 and TRBJ2-7, reads EAGVAQSPRYKIIEKRQSVAFWCNPISGHATLYWYQQILGQGPKLLIQFQNNGVVDDSQLPKDRFSAERLKGVDSTLKIQPAKLEDSAVYLCASSSSGSEQYFGPGTRLTVT.

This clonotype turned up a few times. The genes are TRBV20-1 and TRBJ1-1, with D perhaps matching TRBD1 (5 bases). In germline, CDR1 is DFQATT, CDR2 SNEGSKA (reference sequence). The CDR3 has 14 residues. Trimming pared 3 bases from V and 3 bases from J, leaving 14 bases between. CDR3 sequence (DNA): TGCAGTGCTAGTATAGGGGCGGGTGACACTGAAGCTTTCTTT. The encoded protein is CSASIGAGDTEAFF.

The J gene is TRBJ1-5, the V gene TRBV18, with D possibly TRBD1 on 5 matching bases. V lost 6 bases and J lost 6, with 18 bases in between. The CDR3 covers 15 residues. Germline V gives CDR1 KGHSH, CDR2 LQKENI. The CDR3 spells CASSGVFGATQPQHF. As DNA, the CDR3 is TGTGCCAGCTCGGGCGTGTTCGGGGCAACTCAGCCCCAGCATTTT.

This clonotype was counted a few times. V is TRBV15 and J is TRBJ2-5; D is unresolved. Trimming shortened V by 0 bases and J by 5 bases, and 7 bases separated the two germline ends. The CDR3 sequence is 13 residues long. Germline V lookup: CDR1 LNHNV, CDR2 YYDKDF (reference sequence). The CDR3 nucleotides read TGTGCCACCAGCAGAGACCTACTGGAGACCCAGTACTTC. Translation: CATSRDLLETQYF. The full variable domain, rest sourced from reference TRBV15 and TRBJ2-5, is DAMVIQNPRYQVTQFGKPVTLSCSQTLNHNVMYWYQQKSSQAPKLLFHYYDKDFNNEADTPDNFQSRRPNTSFCFLDIRSPGLGDTAMYLCATSRDLLETQYFGPGTRLLVL.

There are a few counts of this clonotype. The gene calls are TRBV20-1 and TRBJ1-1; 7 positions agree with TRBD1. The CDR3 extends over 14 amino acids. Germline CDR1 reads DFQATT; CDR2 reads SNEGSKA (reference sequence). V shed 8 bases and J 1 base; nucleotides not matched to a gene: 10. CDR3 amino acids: CSTSNAGGNTEAFF. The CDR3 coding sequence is TGCAGTACGTCGAATGCAGGGGGGAACACTGAAGCTTTCTTT.

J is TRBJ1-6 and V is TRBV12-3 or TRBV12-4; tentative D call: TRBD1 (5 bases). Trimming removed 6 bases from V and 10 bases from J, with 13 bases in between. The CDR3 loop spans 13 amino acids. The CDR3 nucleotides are TGTGCCAGCAGCCTGTTGGGGGTCTCACCCCTCCACTTT. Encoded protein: CASSLLGVSPLHF.

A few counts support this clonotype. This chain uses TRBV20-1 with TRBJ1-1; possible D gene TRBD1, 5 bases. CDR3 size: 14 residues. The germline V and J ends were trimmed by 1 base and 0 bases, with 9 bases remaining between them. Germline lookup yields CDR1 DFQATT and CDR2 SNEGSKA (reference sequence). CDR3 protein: CSARAQGMNTEAFF. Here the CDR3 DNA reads TGCAGTGCTAGAGCGCAGGGTATGAACACTGAAGCTTTCTTT.

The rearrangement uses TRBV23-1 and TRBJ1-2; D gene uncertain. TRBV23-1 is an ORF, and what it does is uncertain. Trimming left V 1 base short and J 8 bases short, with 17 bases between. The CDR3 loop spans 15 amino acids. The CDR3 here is CASSQYTLLPPGYTF. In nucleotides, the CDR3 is TGCGCCAGCAGTCAATACACATTACTCCCTCCAGGCTACACCTTC.

The CDR3 reads CASSIDLVSQVGQPQHF. For the CDR3, the DNA is TGTGCCAGTAGTATAGATTTGGTCTCCCAAGTCGGTCAGCCCCAGCATTTT. The chain couples TRBV19 to TRBJ1-5; D call uncertain. The CDR3 length is 17 residues. CDR1 is LNHDA and CDR2 is SQIVND in the germline V gene (reference sequence). Trimming removed 0 bases from V and 6 bases from J, with 18 bases in between.

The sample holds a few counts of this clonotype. The CDR3 DNA is TGCAGTGCTAGGGTAATAGAGACCCAGTACTTC. As protein: CSARVIETQYF. J is TRBJ2-5 and V is TRBV20-1, with no clear D. Trimming removed 3 bases from V and 4 bases from J, with 6 bases in between. The CDR3 totals 11 residues. CDR1 DFQATT and CDR2 SNEGSKA come from the germline V gene (reference sequence).

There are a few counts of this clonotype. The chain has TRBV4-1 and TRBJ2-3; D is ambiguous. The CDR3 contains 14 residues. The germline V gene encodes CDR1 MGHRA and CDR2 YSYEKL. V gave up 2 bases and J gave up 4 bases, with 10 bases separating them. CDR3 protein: CASSQMVWADTQYF. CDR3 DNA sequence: TGCGCCAGCAGCCAAATGGTCTGGGCAGATACGCAGTATTTT.

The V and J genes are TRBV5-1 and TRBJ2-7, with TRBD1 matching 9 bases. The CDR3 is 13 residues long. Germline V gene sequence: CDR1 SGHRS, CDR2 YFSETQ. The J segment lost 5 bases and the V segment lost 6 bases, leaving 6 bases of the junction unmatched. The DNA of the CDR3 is TGCGCCAGCAACATACAGGGGGCAAACGAGCAGTACTTC. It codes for CASNIQGANEQYF.

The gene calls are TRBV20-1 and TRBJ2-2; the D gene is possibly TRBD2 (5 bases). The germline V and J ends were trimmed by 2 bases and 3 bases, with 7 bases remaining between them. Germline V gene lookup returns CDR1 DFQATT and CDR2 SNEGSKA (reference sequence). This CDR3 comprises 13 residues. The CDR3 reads CSARSDYTGELFF. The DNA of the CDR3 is TGCAGTGCTAGATCGGACTACACCGGGGAGCTGTTTTTT.

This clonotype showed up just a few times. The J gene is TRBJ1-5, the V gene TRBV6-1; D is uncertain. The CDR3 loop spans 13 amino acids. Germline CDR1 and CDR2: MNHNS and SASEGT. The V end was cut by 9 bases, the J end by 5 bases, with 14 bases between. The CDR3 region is CARSAGPDQPQHF. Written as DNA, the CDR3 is TGTGCCAGGTCCGCGGGCCCGGATCAGCCCCAGCATTTT.

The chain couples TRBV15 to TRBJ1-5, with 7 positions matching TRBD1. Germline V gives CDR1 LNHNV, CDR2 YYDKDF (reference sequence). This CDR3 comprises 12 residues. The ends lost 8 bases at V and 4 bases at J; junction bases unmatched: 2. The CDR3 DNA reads TGTGCCACCGGGGACAGTAATCAGCCCCAGCATTTT. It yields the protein CATGDSNQPQHF.

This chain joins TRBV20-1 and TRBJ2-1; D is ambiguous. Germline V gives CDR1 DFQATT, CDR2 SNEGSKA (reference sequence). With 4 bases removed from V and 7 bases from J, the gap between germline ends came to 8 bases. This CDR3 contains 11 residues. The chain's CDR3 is CSANEFNEQFF. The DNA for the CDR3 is TGCAGTGCTAATGAATTTAATGAGCAGTTCTTC.

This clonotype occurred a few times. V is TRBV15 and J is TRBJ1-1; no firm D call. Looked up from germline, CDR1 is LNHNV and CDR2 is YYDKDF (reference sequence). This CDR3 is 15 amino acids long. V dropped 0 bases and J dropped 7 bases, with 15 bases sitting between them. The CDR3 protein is CATSRDGHGQVEAFF. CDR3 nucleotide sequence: TGTGCCACCAGCAGAGATGGGCATGGTCAGGTTGAAGCTTTCTTT.

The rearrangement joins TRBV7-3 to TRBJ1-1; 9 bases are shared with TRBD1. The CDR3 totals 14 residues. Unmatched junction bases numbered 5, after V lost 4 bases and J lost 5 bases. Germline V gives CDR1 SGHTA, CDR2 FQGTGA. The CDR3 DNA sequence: TGTGCCAGCAGCTCACAGGGGGCGGGAACTGAAGCTTTCTTT. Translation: CASSSQGAGTEAFF.

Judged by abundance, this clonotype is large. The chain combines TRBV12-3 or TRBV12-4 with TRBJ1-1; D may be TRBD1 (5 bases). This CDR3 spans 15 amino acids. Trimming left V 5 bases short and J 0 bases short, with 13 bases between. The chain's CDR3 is CASSLRWGMNTEAFF. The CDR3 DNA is TGTGCCAGCAGTCTCCGGTGGGGGATGAACACTGAAGCTTTCTTT.